Listed below are T cell receptor beta chains from one sample, sequenced in a study of patients and donors after allogeneic stem cell transplantation. TCRdb fed the RT-PCR reads into MiXCR, producing one record per CDR3 protein. Of approximately 98,000 distinct CDR3 sequences listed, about a third are singletons. The sequenced sample consisted of blood, either unsorted or a sorted T cell fraction (not recorded which). These receptors were taken from a human donor who was either an allogeneic HSCT recipient or a stem cell or donor lymphocyte infusion donor (not recorded which). It is not recorded whose cells these are; they may come from a transplant donor. Each CDR3 is given with its conserved first and last residue. The order of the fields is J gene, clone size, CDR3 length, V gene, D gene, CDR3 DNA, CDR3 protein. D genes are given only for firm matches. Part of the rows lack a size; the others show once, few, many or a class for expanded clones.

TRBJ1-1	few	15	TRBV14	-	TGTGCCAGCAGCCAAGCGACTGGGAGAGTCACTGAAGCTTTCTTT	CASSQATGRVTEAFF
TRBJ1-1	few	12	TRBV7-2	-	TGTGCCAGCAGCTATCAGGGAGGTGAAGCTTTCTTT	CASSYQGGEAFF
TRBJ1-5	few	13	TRBV30	-	TGTGCCTGGAGTCCCAGCATCTCTCAGCCCCAGCATTTT	CAWSPSISQPQHF
TRBJ2-4	-	16	TRBV6-5	-	TGTGCCAGCAGTTACTCGAGATGGCTAGCCAAAAACATTCAGTACTTC	CASSYSRWLAKNIQYF
TRBJ2-3	-	13	TRBV15	-	TGTGCCACCAGCAGATTAACGCCAGATACGCAGTATTTT	CATSRLTPDTQYF
TRBJ1-5	-	15	TRBV2	-	TGTGCCAGCAGTGGGGACGGGGTAGGAGGGCAGCCCCAGCATTTT	CASSGDGVGGQPQHF
TRBJ2-1	-	10	TRBV20-1	-	TGCAGTGCTAGTGTCGGTGAGCAGTTCTTC	CSASVGEQFF
TRBJ1-1	few	13	TRBV12-3/TRBV12-4	-	TGTGCCAGCAGGCCCTCCTCTCCGACTGAAGCTTTCTTT	CASRPSSPTEAFF
TRBJ1-2	many	15	TRBV4-2	-	TGTGCCAGCAGCCCCGACCGAATAACTAACTATGGCTACACCTTC	CASSPDRITNYGYTF
TRBJ1-5	few	17	TRBV27	TRBD1	TGTGCCAGCAGTTCTCACGGACAGGGTAGAGCCAATCAGCCCCAGCATTTT	CASSSHGQGRANQPQHF
TRBJ1-4	once	14	TRBV11-3	TRBD1	TGTGCCAGCAGCAATACAGGGGGCACTGAAAAACTGTTTTTT	CASSNTGGTEKLFF
TRBJ2-1	-	14	TRBV7-9	-	TGTGCCAGCAGCTTTTGGACTACGACCAATGAGCAGTTCTTC	CASSFWTTTNEQFF
TRBJ1-5	many	13	TRBV10-3	-	TGTGCCATCGGGCGGAATCCCAATCAGCCCCAGCATTTT	CAIGRNPNQPQHF
TRBJ1-5	few	15	TRBV9	-	TGTGCCAGCAGCGTTGGGGACAATTGGAGTCAGCCCCAGCATTTT	CASSVGDNWSQPQHF
TRBJ1-1	many	15	TRBV7-2	TRBD1	TGTGCCAGCAGCTTACCTTACGGACAGGGGACTGAAGCTTTCTTT	CASSLPYGQGTEAFF
TRBJ1-2	-	17	TRBV20-1	TRBD1	TGCAGTGCTAGAGTTCCGGGACAGGGTAAAGGGATACATGGCTACACCTTC	CSARVPGQGKGIHGYTF
TRBJ2-3	few	14	TRBV20-1	TRBD2	TGCAGTGCTAGGGCTAGCGGGAGCACAGATACGCAGTATTTT	CSARASGSTDTQYF
TRBJ1-2	few	14	TRBV28	-	TGTGCCAGCAGTCTCGGACAGACTTTTTATGGCTACACCTTC	CASSLGQTFYGYTF
TRBJ2-3	-	12	TRBV12-3/TRBV12-4	-	TGTGCCAGCAGTTTAGTGGAAGATACGCAGTATTTT	CASSLVEDTQYF
TRBJ2-3	few	13	TRBV20-1	-	TGCAGTGCTACGATTTCAGGGGTCGGTACGCAGTATTTT	CSATISGVGTQYF
TRBJ1-6	few	15	TRBV4-2	TRBD1	TGTGCCAGCAGCCAGGCCGGGACAGGGTATTCACCCCTCCACTTT	CASSQAGTGYSPLHF
TRBJ1-4	few	20	TRBV7-2	-	TGTGCCAGCAGCTTAGCCTCACGACCCGGACGGAGCTCCCTTAATGAAAAACTGTTTTTT	CASSLASRPGRSSLNEKLFF
TRBJ2-1	few	14	TRBV7-2	-	TGTGCCAGCAGCTTAGAGCTAGCACACAATGAGCAGTTCTTC	CASSLELAHNEQFF
TRBJ1-1	-	13	TRBV5-1	-	TGCGCCAGCAGCCCACAGGGTTTAATAGAAGCTTTCTTT	CASSPQGLIEAFF
TRBJ2-2	once	15	TRBV5-1	-	TGCGCCAGCAGTACTACTTCCGCGAACACCGGGGAGCTGTTTTTT	CASSTTSANTGELFF
TRBJ2-7	few	14	TRBV20-1	-	TGCAGTGCTACTCCCTCGCTAGCCTCCTACGAGCAGTACTTC	CSATPSLASYEQYF
TRBJ1-5	many	13	TRBV6-5	-	TGTGCCAGCAGTTACGCTGCTGGTCAGCCCCAGCATTTT	CASSYAAGQPQHF
TRBJ1-4	-	15	TRBV12-3/TRBV12-4	-	TGTGCCAGCAGTTTTGGCCCTGGTGTGGGTGAAAAACTGTTTTTT	CASSFGPGVGEKLFF
TRBJ1-1	-	13	TRBV7-2	-	TGTGCCAGCAGCTTCTTAGGCGCGGCAGAAGCTTTCTTT	CASSFLGAAEAFF
TRBJ1-6	-	15	TRBV6-5	TRBD1	TGTGCCAGCAGTTACCTTGGGCAGGGGGATTCACCCCTCCACTTT	CASSYLGQGDSPLHF
TRBJ1-5	few	16	TRBV15	-	TGTGCCACCAGCAGAGAATCGGGACGGTTCAATCAGCCCCAGCATTTT	CATSRESGRFNQPQHF
TRBJ2-3	few	17	TRBV4-3	TRBD1	TGCGCCAGCAGCCAAGAAACTAGGGGGCACCACACAGATACGCAGTATTTT	CASSQETRGHHTDTQYF
TRBJ2-3	once	14	TRBV7-9	TRBD1	TGTGCCAGCAGCCATTGGGACAGAGAGGATACGCAGTATTTT	CASSHWDREDTQYF
TRBJ2-2	-	12	TRBV20-1	-	TGCAGTGCCGCTACTAGAATCGGGGAGCTGTTTTTT	CSAATRIGELFF
TRBJ1-5	once	15	TRBV19	-	TGTGCCAGTAGTATCGAGATACATAGCAATCAGCCCCAGCATTTT	CASSIEIHSNQPQHF
TRBJ2-7	few	14	TRBV6-2/TRBV6-3	-	TGTGCCAGCAGTTACTCCGACAGTTCCTACGAGCAGTACTTC	CASSYSDSSYEQYF
TRBJ1-5	few	14	TRBV10-3	-	TGTGCCATCAGTGAGTGGGACACAAATCAGCCCCAGCATTTT	CAISEWDTNQPQHF
TRBJ2-1	few	17	TRBV7-2	-	TGTGCCAGCAGCTTATTCGTCTGGGGCGGTCTATACAATGAGCAGTTCTTC	CASSLFVWGGLYNEQFF
TRBJ1-2	few	14	TRBV6-6	-	TGTGCCAGCAGTTACCAACAGGATATGGGGGGCTACACCTTC	CASSYQQDMGGYTF
TRBJ1-1	many	14	TRBV7-2	-	TGTGCCAGCAGCTTACTGGCAGGGAACACTGAAGCTTTCTTT	CASSLLAGNTEAFF
TRBJ2-7	once	14	TRBV12-3/TRBV12-4	-	TGTGCCAGCAGTTTAGAGACAGAAACCTACGAGCAGTACTTC	CASSLETETYEQYF
TRBJ1-2	-	13	TRBV7-9	-	TGTGCCAGCAGCTCCCGGCTCGGCTATGGCTACACCTTC	CASSSRLGYGYTF
TRBJ1-5	few	12	TRBV7-2	-	TGTGCCAGCAGCTTTAGCGATCAGCCCCAGCATTTT	CASSFSDQPQHF
TRBJ2-1	-	15	TRBV6-6	-	TGTGCCAGCAGTTACGGGGGAGCAACCTACAATGAGCAGTTCTTC	CASSYGGATYNEQFF
TRBJ2-7	few	15	TRBV15	-	TGTGCCACCAGCAGAGATCCAGCGGACCACTACGAGCAGTACTTC	CATSRDPADHYEQYF
TRBJ1-1	-	16	TRBV20-1	TRBD1	TGCAGTGCTACCGGACAGGGGGCACGTATGAACACTGAAGCTTTCTTT	CSATGQGARMNTEAFF
TRBJ2-3	-	15	TRBV2	TRBD1	TGTGCCAGCAGCGGAGACAGGGCTAGCACAGATACGCAGTATTTT	CASSGDRASTDTQYF
TRBJ1-6	-	13	TRBV20-1	-	TGCAGTGCCCGCCCTACTGCGGGGTCACCCCTCCACTTT	CSARPTAGSPLHF
TRBJ2-5	-	16	TRBV6-5	-	TGTGCCAGCAGTTACTCGAGTACGGGCAGAAAAGAGACCCAGTACTTC	CASSYSSTGRKETQYF
TRBJ2-1	-	14	TRBV11-2	TRBD1	TGTGCCAGCAGCTTACGGACAGGCTACAATGAGCAGTTCTTC	CASSLRTGYNEQFF
TRBJ1-4	-	14	TRBV7-9	-	TGTGCCAGCAGCTTAGGGGGGCTAAGGGAAAAACTGTTTTTT	CASSLGGLREKLFF
TRBJ1-2	-	12	TRBV20-1	-	TGCAGTGCCCGTGGGGGGAACTATGGCTACACCTTC	CSARGGNYGYTF
TRBJ1-2	-	12	TRBV28	-	TGTGCCAGCAGTACGGGGGGACTTACATATACCTTC	CASSTGGLTYTF
TRBJ1-5	many	17	TRBV20-1	-	TGCAGTGCCCTCCATATAGCGGCAGGGGCCAGCAATCAGCCCCAGCATTTT	CSALHIAAGASNQPQHF
TRBJ1-2	-	14	TRBV7-9	-	TGTGCCAGCAGCTCCCTGGACCGGGGCTATGGCTACACCTTC	CASSSLDRGYGYTF